These 2 T cell receptor beta chains were sequenced from one sample in a study of blood T cell repertoires in COVID-19. The assay was immunoSEQ multiplex PCR, and TCRdb's table has in-frame clones only and misses some. The table includes about 350,000 clones, about 90% detected once. The sequenced sample was PBMCs or T cells enriched from blood (not recorded which). These receptors were obtained from a woman in her twenties or thirties who had recovered from COVID-19.

For the CDR3, the DNA is TGTGCCGTAAGGGAGGGTAGGACAGATACGCAGTATTTT. Protein: CAVREGRTDTQYF. The chain uses TRBV28 and TRBJ2-3, with 7 bases aligning to TRBD2. The germline V gene has CDR1 MDHEN and CDR2 SYDVKM. CDR3 length: 13 amino acids. Germline trimming cut 11 bases from V and 3 bases from J; bases unmatched to any gene: 8. The full variable domain, in which reference TRBV28 and TRBJ2-3 provide the parts outside the CDR3, is DVKVTQSSRYLVKRTGEKVFLECVQDMDHENMFWYRQDPGLGLRLIYFSYDVKMKEKGDIPEGYSVSREKKERFSLILESASTNQTSMYLCAVREGRTDTQYFGPGTRLTVL.

The J gene is TRBJ2-7, the V gene TRBV11-2; D is possibly TRBD2 (6 bases). From germline, CDR1 is SGHAT and CDR2 FQNNGV. Trimming removed 3 bases from V and 7 bases from J, with 10 bases in between. The length of the CDR3 is 12 residues. This CDR3 reads CASSFPGREQYF. The DNA of the CDR3 is TGTGCCAGCAGCTTCCCAGGGAGGGAGCAGTACTTC.